Listed below are T cell receptor beta chains from one sample, sequenced in a study of T-cell reconstitution after alpha-beta-depleted transplantation in children. TCRdb re-derived calls from the PCR reads in MiXCR, one entry per CDR3 protein. The sample contains 250,000 to 400,000 distinct CDR3 sequences, 20% to 30% of which appear only once. The input for sequencing was PBMCs, mostly from graft donor cells, taken 180 days after TCRalphabeta/CD19-depleted stem cell transplant. The receptors stem from a male patient aged 10 to 17 who had a stem cell transplant for acute lymphoblastic leukemia, so the T cells may come from the graft donor. Each CDR3 is given with its conserved first and last residue. D genes are given only for firm matches. Size values are once, few and many counts, or a class for expanded clones, and some rows have none.

D gene,clone size,V gene,J gene,CDR3 DNA,CDR3 protein
TRBD1,NA,TRBV10-3,TRBJ2-7,TGTGCCATCAGTGAGCCGGACAGGGGGCCCTACGAGCAGTACTTC,CAISEPDRGPYEQYF
NA,few,TRBV20-1,TRBJ2-2,TGCAGTGCTAGACCCAAATGGACCGGGGAGCTGTTTTTT,CSARPKWTGELFF
TRBD2,NA,TRBV12-3/TRBV12-4,TRBJ2-7,TGTGCCAGCAGTGCCCCTGTCGGGGGGGAGCGCGCCTACGAGCAGTACTTC,CASSAPVGGERAYEQYF
TRBD2,NA,TRBV10-3,TRBJ2-1,TGTGCCATCAGTGAGTCTAGCGGGCACAATGAGCAGTTCTTC,CAISESSGHNEQFF
NA,few,TRBV24-1,TRBJ1-2,TGTGCCACCAGTGATTTTTCAGGAGGGAACTATGGCTACACCTTC,CATSDFSGGNYGYTF
NA,few,TRBV20-1,TRBJ1-2,TGCAGTGCTACTTCATTATCGGCTGGGGTTCACTATGGCTACACCTTC,CSATSLSAGVHYGYTF
NA,NA,TRBV7-6,TRBJ2-5,TGTGCCAGCAGCCCGGGACCGGTACAAGAGACCCAGTACTTC,CASSPGPVQETQYF
TRBD2,few,TRBV5-1,TRBJ2-3,TGCGCCAGCAGCTGGGCCGGGACTAGCGGGAGGAGCACAGATACGCAGTATTTT,CASSWAGTSGRSTDTQYF
NA,few,TRBV11-2,TRBJ2-1,TGTGCCAGCAGCCCGCAGACCTACAATGAGCAGTTCTTC,CASSPQTYNEQFF
NA,few,TRBV4-1,TRBJ1-5,TGCGCCAGCAGCCAAGAACGGGGGGGAAGAAGCAATCAGCCCCAGCATTTT,CASSQERGGRSNQPQHF
NA,NA,TRBV4-1,TRBJ2-2,TGCGCCAGCAGCCAAGAGGTCGGGAACAGACCGCTACTTCGGGAGCTGTTTTTT,CASSQEVGNRPLLRELFF
NA,NA,TRBV6-1,TRBJ2-7,TGTGCCAGCAGGGCCGGAGGGAGTTGGAGGGAGCAGTACTTC,CASRAGGSWREQYF
NA,few,TRBV20-1,TRBJ1-2,TGCAGTGCTAGAGGCCCCAGGGATGAGTATGGCTACACCTTC,CSARGPRDEYGYTF
TRBD1,few,TRBV12-3/TRBV12-4,TRBJ2-7,TGTGCCAGCAGTTCCCCCGGGACAGGCGCCTACGAGCAGTACTTC,CASSSPGTGAYEQYF
TRBD1,few,TRBV29-1,TRBJ1-2,TGCAGCGTTTTCTCGGGACAGGGGCCCTATGGCTACACCTTC,CSVFSGQGPYGYTF
TRBD2,NA,TRBV5-1,TRBJ2-1,TGCGCCAGCAGCCCAGGGACTAGCGGGAACCCCAATGAGCAGTTCTTC,CASSPGTSGNPNEQFF